What follows are 29 T cell receptor beta chains derived from one specimen sequenced in a study of shared clonotypes between healthy human individuals. The naive CD8 population came from CD45RO-negative cells selected for CCR7, without terminally differentiated effector memory CD45RA+ cells. The data were produced by immunoSEQ multiplex PCR, yet TCRdb's version contains in-frame clones alone and is incomplete. The table shows about 680,000 clones, with roughly 94% occurring only once. Sequencing used naive CD8+ T cells sorted from blood. The receptors here all came from a man under 40 in good health.

A few counts support this clone. The chain combines TRBV9 with TRBJ1-2, with TRBD1 identical over 10 bases. Germline assignment: CDR1 SGDLS and CDR2 YYNGEE. CDR3 length: 14 amino acids. Trimming removed 4 bases from V and 4 bases from J; junction bases left unmatched: 4. The CDR3 region is CASSLGQGSYGYTF. CDR3 coding DNA: TGTGCCAGCAGCCTGGGACAGGGGTCCTATGGCTACACCTTC.

This chain links TRBV11-2 with TRBJ2-5; no reliable D call. The last part of the DNA fits TRBJ2-7 better; the J call may be wrong. The CDR3 runs to 13 residues. Germline CDR1 reads SGHAT; CDR2 reads FQNNGV. The CDR3 loop reads CASSFASSYEQYF. CDR3 coding DNA: TGTGCCAGCAGCTTCGCGAGCTCCTACGAGCAGTACTTC.

The rearrangement uses TRBV11-2 and TRBJ2-1; weak D call: TRBD1 (5 bases). Germline V lookup: CDR1 SGHAT, CDR2 FQNNGV. The CDR3 contains 18 residues. The V gene lost 4 bases and the J gene lost 0 bases, with 19 bases spanning the gap. CDR3 loop: CASSSTGQVGSSYNEQFF. In DNA form, the CDR3 reads TGTGCCAGCAGCTCTACAGGTCAGGTCGGCAGCTCCTACAATGAGCAGTTCTTC. Using reference TRBV11-2 and TRBJ2-1 for the parts outside the CDR3, the full variable domain is EAGVAQSPRYKIIEKRQSVAFWCNPISGHATLYWYQQILGQGPKLLIQFQNNGVVDDSQLPKDRFSAERLKGVDSTLKIQPAKLEDSAVYLCASSSTGQVGSSYNEQFFGPGTRLTVL.

The chain uses TRBV6-5 and TRBJ1-1; a possible D gene is TRBD1 (5 bases). In germline, CDR1 is MNHEY, CDR2 SVGAGI. The CDR3 is 13 amino acids. V was pared by 10 bases and J by 1 base, with 13 bases between. The CDR3 sequence: CATRGLSNTEAFF. The DNA for the CDR3 is TGTGCCACGAGGGGTCTCTCGAACACTGAAGCTTTCTTT.

The genes are TRBV9 and TRBJ2-1; TRBD2 might be the D (6 bases). The germline V gene encodes CDR1 SGDLS and CDR2 YYNGEE. Trimming removed 3 bases from V and 2 bases from J, with 9 bases in between. This CDR3 spans 14 amino acids. This CDR3 reads CASSGGVPYNEQFF. DNA for the CDR3: TGTGCCAGCAGCGGCGGGGTACCCTACAATGAGCAGTTCTTC.

The J gene is TRBJ2-3, the V gene TRBV7-9; D unresolved. The CDR3 loop spans 14 amino acids. The V end was cut by 4 bases, the J end by 4 bases, with 12 bases between. Per germline, CDR1 SEHNR and CDR2 FQNEAQ (reference sequence). As DNA, the CDR3 is TGTGCCAGCAGCTCGTCCTCGGTGGCAGATACGCAGTATTTT. It yields the protein CASSSSSVADTQYF.

The CDR3, as DNA: TGTGCCAGTACATCCCCAGGGACAAACTTTTATAGCAATCAGCCCCAGCATTTT. Translation: CASTSPGTNFYSNQPQHF. V gene TRBV19 combines with J gene TRBJ1-5; D might be TRBD1 (6 bases). Trimming pared 7 bases from V and 0 bases from J, leaving 22 bases between. The CDR3 runs to 18 residues. CDR1 is LNHDA and CDR2 is SQIVND in the germline V gene (reference sequence).

The sample holds one count of this clone. This chain links TRBV2 with TRBJ1-5, with 8 positions matching TRBD1. Per the germline V gene, CDR1 is SNHLY and CDR2 is FYNNEI. J was trimmed by 10 bases and V by 2 bases; bases with no gene match: 13. The CDR3 runs to 16 residues. In DNA, the CDR3 is TGTGCCAGCAGTGAAACAAATGGACAGGGCGGTGGTCCCCAGCATTTT. It translates to CASSETNGQGGGPQHF.

This clone appeared a few times. The chain employs TRBV2 and TRBJ2-7; no firm D call. The CDR3 has 14 amino acids. The V gene's germline CDR1 is SNHLY and CDR2 FYNNEI. The V gene lost 10 bases and the J gene lost 2 bases, with 18 bases spanning the gap. The CDR3 coding sequence is TGTGCCATATCTCCGGTGGACGGTGCCTACGAGCAGTACTTC. Its protein product is CAISPVDGAYEQYF.

For this clone: Within the sample, other DNA sequences also encode this same CDR3. V is TRBV4-1 and J is TRBJ2-7, with D hard to call. Germline V gene data show CDR1 as MGHRA and CDR2 as YSYEKL. The CDR3 contains 13 residues. V gave up 0 bases and J gave up 3 bases, with 6 bases separating them. CDR3 nucleotide sequence: TGCGCCAGCAGCCAAGATCGCAGCTACGAGCAGTACTTC. Protein product: CASSQDRSYEQYF.

V is TRBV19 and J is TRBJ1-1; the D gene is possibly TRBD1 (6 bases). The V end lost 11 bases, the J end lost 0 bases, and 31 bases lay between the germline ends. Germline V lookup: CDR1 LNHDA, CDR2 SQIVND (reference sequence). The CDR3 is 19 residues long. Written as DNA, the CDR3 is TGTGCCTCCACTCTAATTGGGGCAGGGGCCGCGTGGATGAACACTGAAGCTTTCTTT. Its protein is CASTLIGAGAAWMNTEAFF.

V usage is TRBV7-8 and J usage is TRBJ2-1, with D perhaps being TRBD1 or TRBD2 (5 bases each). The CDR3 totals 14 residues. V lost 5 bases, J lost 6 bases, and 14 bases lay in between. Per the germline V gene, CDR1 is SGHVS and CDR2 is FQNEAQ. CDR3 bases: TGTGCCAGCAGCCCACGGGACGTGGGCAATGAGCAGTTCTTC. It specifies CASSPRDVGNEQFF.

V and J are TRBV27 and TRBJ2-3; D is unresolved. Germline V gene lookup returns CDR1 MNHEY and CDR2 SMNVEV (reference sequence). This CDR3 spans 14 amino acids. Trimming cost V 7 bases and J 2 bases, with 13 bases left between them. The CDR3 is CASNGGPYTDTQYF. CDR3 nucleotide sequence: TGTGCCAGCAATGGCGGTCCTTACACAGATACGCAGTATTTT.

This clone was observed at least ten times. The chain has TRBV7-2 and TRBJ2-1; 10 positions agree with TRBD1. Germline V gives CDR1 SGHTA, CDR2 FQGNSA. Losses at the gene ends were 5 bases for V and 8 bases for J; bases not matched to a gene: 18. This CDR3 region has 18 residues. The CDR3 DNA sequence: TGTGCCAGCAGCCAGCCGGGACAGGGGAGCGTTTCGTGGGATGAGCAGTTCTTC. Translated, it gives CASSQPGQGSVSWDEQFF. The variable domain in full, completed from reference TRBV7-2 and TRBJ2-1, reads GAGVSQSPSNKVTEKGKDVELRCDPISGHTALYWYRQSLGQGLEFLIYFQGNSAPDKSGLPSDRFSAERTGGSVSTLTIQRTQQEDSAVYLCASSQPGQGSVSWDEQFFGPGTRLTVL.

The chain couples TRBV6-4 to TRBJ2-1; D uncertain. Trimming stripped 6 bases from V and 8 bases from J, with 20 bases between. The CDR3 has 15 amino acids. Germline V gene sequence: CDR1 MRHNA, CDR2 SNTAGT. CDR3 loop: CASSVYGSISYEQFF. The CDR3 nucleotides read TGTGCCAGCAGCGTATACGGGTCGATAAGCTATGAGCAGTTCTTC.

The chain combines TRBV5-4 with TRBJ2-7; 12 nucleotides align to TRBD2. Germline-derived CDR1 and CDR2 are SGHNT and YYREEE (reference sequence). This CDR3 region has 17 residues. Germline trimming cut 4 bases from V and 3 bases from J; bases unmatched to any gene: 11. CDR3 DNA sequence: TGTGCCAGCAGCAAGGGACTAGCGGGCGCTAAGGGCTACGAGCAGTACTTC. Its translation: CASSKGLAGAKGYEQYF.

About this clone itself: A far larger clone lies a single base away; this is likely a read error. This same CDR3 is encoded by further DNA sequences in the sample. This rearrangement joins TRBV11-2 to TRBJ2-7; 7 bases line up with TRBD1. V was pared by 2 bases and J by 0 bases, with 4 bases of the junction left unmatched. Germline CDR1 and CDR2: SGHAT and FQNNGV. The CDR3 has 15 amino acids. CDR3 in DNA: TGTGCCAGCAGCTTAAAGGGGGACAGCTCCTACGAGCAGTACTTC. Translation gives CASSLKGDSSYEQYF. Variable domain in full (rest from reference TRBV11-2 and TRBJ2-7): EAGVAQSPRYKIIEKRQSVAFWCNPISGHATLYWYQQILGQGPKLLIQFQNNGVVDDSQLPKDRFSAERLKGVDSTLKIQPAKLEDSAVYLCASSLKGDSSYEQYFGPGTRLTVT.

The V gene is TRBV27, the J gene TRBJ1-1; TRBD1 agrees at 7 bases. Germline V gives CDR1 MNHEY, CDR2 SMNVEV (reference sequence). CDR3 size: 15 residues. Trimming took 2 bases from V and 0 from J; bases not matched to a gene: 3. CDR3 nucleotides: TGTGCCAGCAGTTTAAGCAGGGGGTTGAACACTGAAGCTTTCTTT. It specifies CASSLSRGLNTEAFF.

This chain joins TRBV6-1 and TRBJ2-7; the D gene is possibly TRBD2 (6 bases). Germline V gene sequence: CDR1 MNHNS, CDR2 SASEGT. This CDR3 contains 14 residues. Trimming took off 3 bases at V and 0 bases at J, with 9 bases between the two ends. The CDR3 nucleotides are TGTGCCAGCAGTGAGCGGGGTAGCTCCTACGAGCAGTACTTC. Amino acids: CASSERGSSYEQYF.

This rearrangement joins TRBV13 to TRBJ1-3; D may be TRBD1 (6 bases). V was shortened by 4 bases and J by 3 bases, with 13 bases between the two germline ends. The germline V gene encodes CDR1 PRHDT and CDR2 FYEKMQ (reference sequence). This CDR3 is 15 amino acids long. The CDR3 protein is CASSSFTGSGNTIYF. The CDR3 coding sequence is TGTGCCAGCAGCTCCTTTACAGGGAGTGGAAACACCATATATTTT.

The genes are TRBV11-2 and TRBJ1-4, with unresolved D. The ends were cut back, 5 bases at V and 7 bases at J, with 11 bases in the middle. The CDR3 is made up of 13 amino acids. In germline, CDR1 is SGHAT, CDR2 FQNNGV. The CDR3 DNA is TGTGCCAGCAGCCTTCTATCTACTGAAAAACTGTTTTTT. Amino acids: CASSLLSTEKLFF.

The chain uses TRBV9 and TRBJ1-2; no clear D gene. The V and J ends lost 4 bases and 5 bases respectively, with 18 bases between them. The CDR3 consists of 15 residues. Germline-derived CDR1 and CDR2 are SGDLS and YYNGEE. Here the CDR3 reads CASSPDGRVLYGYTF. The CDR3 region has the DNA TGTGCCAGCAGCCCAGACGGCAGAGTACTATATGGCTACACCTTC.

The chain is built from TRBV25-1 and TRBJ1-3, with 7 bases that match TRBD1. V lost 4 bases to trimming and J lost 0 bases; unmatched junction nucleotides: 0. Germline loops: CDR1 MGHDK, CDR2 SYGVNS. This CDR3 spans 14 amino acids. The CDR3 spells CASSGQGSGNTIYF. As DNA, the CDR3 is TGTGCCAGCAGTGGACAGGGCTCTGGAAACACCATATATTTT.

The gene calls are TRBV9 and TRBJ1-2, with a tentative D call TRBD1 (5 bases). The germline gives CDR1 SGDLS, CDR2 YYNGEE. Trimming removed 7 bases at V and 4 bases at J, with 8 bases between. The CDR3 sequence is 11 residues long. In nucleotides, the CDR3 is TGTGCCAGCGGACAATCCTATGGCTACACCTTC. This sequence encodes CASGQSYGYTF. Drawing the rest from reference TRBV9 and TRBJ1-2, the complete variable domain is DSGVTQTPKHLITATGQRVTLRCSPRSGDLSVYWYQQSLDQGLQFLIQYYNGEERAKGNILERFSAQQFPDLHSELNLSSLELGDSALYFCASGQSYGYTFGSGTRLTVV.

This clone was seen just once. The chain is built from TRBV2 and TRBJ2-1, with D uncertain. V lost 6 bases and J lost 3, with 15 bases in between. Germline V CDR1 and CDR2: SNHLY, FYNNEI. This CDR3 region has 15 residues. The CDR3 DNA is TGTGCCAGCAGGAACCCTATTATGGGCTACAATGAGCAGTTCTTC. This encodes CASRNPIMGYNEQFF.

The chain is built from TRBV7-9 and TRBJ2-3, with D maybe TRBD2 (5 bases). Trimming removed 3 bases from V and 0 bases from J, with 16 bases in between. The CDR3 totals 17 residues. Germline V gene data show CDR1 as SEHNR and CDR2 as FQNEAQ (reference sequence). For the CDR3, the DNA is TGTGCCAGCAGCTTCCCCCCGATTGGCGGGAGCACAGATACGCAGTATTTT. Encoded protein: CASSFPPIGGSTDTQYF.

The chain carries TRBV7-9 and TRBJ2-1, with D possibly TRBD2 on 6 matching bases. Per germline, CDR1 SEHNR and CDR2 FQNEAQ (reference sequence). CDR3 size: 16 residues. The V end lost 4 bases, the J end lost 5 bases, and 18 bases lay between the germline ends. For the CDR3, the DNA is TGTGCCAGCAGCTCCCTCGGAGCGGGCGCGCACAATGAGCAGTTCTTC. Amino acids: CASSSLGAGAHNEQFF.

The CDR3 DNA reads TGTGCCAGAGGAGACTACTCGTCCTACAATGAGCAGTTCTTC. This codes for CARGDYSSYNEQFF. This chain joins TRBV2 and TRBJ2-1; possibly TRBD2 for D (5 bases). From germline, CDR1 is SNHLY and CDR2 FYNNEI. The CDR3 contains 14 residues. Trimming pared 9 bases from V and 1 base from J, leaving 13 bases between.

This rearrangement joins TRBV27 to TRBJ1-1, with 9 bases lining up with TRBD1. The germline V gene encodes CDR1 MNHEY and CDR2 SMNVEV (reference sequence). V lost 4 bases and J lost 4; bases outside the gene matches: 7. The CDR3 runs to 15 residues. The CDR3 sequence is CASSSPGQGFTEAFF. The CDR3 coding sequence is TGTGCCAGCAGTTCGCCGGGACAGGGATTCACTGAAGCTTTCTTT.